What follows is one T cell receptor (beta chain) and its context. The sample comes from a study of OX40 agonist ivuxolimab in advanced cancers. Study summary: The patients got ivuxolimab, which is an agonistic anti-OX40 (CD134) antibody.

Sequenced by immunoSEQ multiplex PCR; TCRdb stores in-frame clones only, minus some. The sample includes just over 60,000 clones, more than 85% seen only once; the top ten take approximately 0.64%. The sequenced sample was CD4+ or CD8+ T cells sorted from blood, obtained in a trial of the OX40 agonist ivuxolimab. The sequence derives from an adult with an advanced solid tumor such as melanoma, head and neck, liver or kidney cancer.

The CDR3 DNA reads as TGTGCCAGCAGTTACGGCCAGGGACTATCCTACGAGCAGTACTTC. It translates to CASSYGQGLSYEQYF. The rearrangement uses TRBV6-6 and TRBJ2-7; TRBD2 matches at 7 bases. The germline CDR1 and CDR2 sequences are MNHNY and SVGAGI (reference sequence). The CDR3 is 15 amino acids. V lost 2 bases, J lost 1 base, and 5 bases stayed unmatched.